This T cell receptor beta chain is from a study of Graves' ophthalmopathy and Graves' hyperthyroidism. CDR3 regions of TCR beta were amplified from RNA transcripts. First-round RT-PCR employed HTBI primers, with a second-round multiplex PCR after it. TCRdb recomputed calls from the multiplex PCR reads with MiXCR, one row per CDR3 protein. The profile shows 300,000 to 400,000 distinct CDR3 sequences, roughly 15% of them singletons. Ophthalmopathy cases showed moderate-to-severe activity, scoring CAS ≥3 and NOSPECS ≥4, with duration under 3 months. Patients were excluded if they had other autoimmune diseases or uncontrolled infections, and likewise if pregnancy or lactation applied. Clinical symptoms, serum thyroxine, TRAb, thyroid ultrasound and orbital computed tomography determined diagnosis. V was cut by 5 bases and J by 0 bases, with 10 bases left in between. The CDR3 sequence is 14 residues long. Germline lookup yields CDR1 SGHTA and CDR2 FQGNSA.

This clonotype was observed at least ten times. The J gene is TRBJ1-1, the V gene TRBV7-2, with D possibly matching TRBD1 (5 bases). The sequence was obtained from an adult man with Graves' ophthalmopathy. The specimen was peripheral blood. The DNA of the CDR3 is TGTGCCAGCAGCCTCAGGGTTGTGAACACTGAAGCTTTCTTT. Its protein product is CASSLRVVNTEAFF.